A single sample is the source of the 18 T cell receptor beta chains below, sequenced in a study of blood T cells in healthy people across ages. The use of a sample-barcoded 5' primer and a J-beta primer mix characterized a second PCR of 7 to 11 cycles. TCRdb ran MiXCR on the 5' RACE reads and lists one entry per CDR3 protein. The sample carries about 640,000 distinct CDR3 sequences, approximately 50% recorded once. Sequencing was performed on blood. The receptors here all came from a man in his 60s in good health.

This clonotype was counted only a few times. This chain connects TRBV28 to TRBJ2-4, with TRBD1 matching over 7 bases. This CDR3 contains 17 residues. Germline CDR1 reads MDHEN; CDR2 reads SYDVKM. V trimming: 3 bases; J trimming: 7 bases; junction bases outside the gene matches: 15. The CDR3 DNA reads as TGTGCCAGCAGTTTCGACGGGCTAGGGGGCCCTTGGAACATTCAGTACTTC. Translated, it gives CASSFDGLGGPWNIQYF.

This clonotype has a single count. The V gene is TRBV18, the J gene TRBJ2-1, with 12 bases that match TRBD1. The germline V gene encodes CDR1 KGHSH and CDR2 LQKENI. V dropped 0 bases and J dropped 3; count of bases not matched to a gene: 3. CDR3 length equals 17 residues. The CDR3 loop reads CASSPPGQGALYNEQFF. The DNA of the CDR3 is TGTGCCAGCTCACCACCGGGACAGGGGGCTCTCTACAATGAGCAGTTCTTC.

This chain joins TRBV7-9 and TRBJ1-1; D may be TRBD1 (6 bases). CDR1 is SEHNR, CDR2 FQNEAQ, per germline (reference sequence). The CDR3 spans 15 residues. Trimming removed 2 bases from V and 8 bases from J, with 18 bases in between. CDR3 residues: CASSLLGEEDSEAFF. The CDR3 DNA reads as TGTGCCAGCAGCTTATTAGGGGAAGAGGACAGCGAAGCTTTCTTT.

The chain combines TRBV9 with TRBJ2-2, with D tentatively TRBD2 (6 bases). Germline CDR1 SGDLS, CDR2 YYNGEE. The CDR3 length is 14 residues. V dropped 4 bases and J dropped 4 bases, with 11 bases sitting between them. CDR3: CASSSRLVTGELFF. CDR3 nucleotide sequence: TGTGCCAGCAGCTCGCGACTAGTCACCGGGGAGCTGTTTTTT.

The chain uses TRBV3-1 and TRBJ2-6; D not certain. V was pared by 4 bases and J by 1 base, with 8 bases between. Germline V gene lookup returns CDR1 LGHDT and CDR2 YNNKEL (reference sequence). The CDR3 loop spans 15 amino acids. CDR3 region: CASSPDWSGANVLTF. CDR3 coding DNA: TGTGCCAGCAGCCCCGACTGGTCTGGGGCCAACGTCCTGACTTTC.

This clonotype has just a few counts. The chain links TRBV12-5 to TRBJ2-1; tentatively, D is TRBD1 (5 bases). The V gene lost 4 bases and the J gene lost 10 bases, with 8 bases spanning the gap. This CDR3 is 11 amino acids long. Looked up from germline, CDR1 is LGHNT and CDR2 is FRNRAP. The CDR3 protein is CASGSDREQFF. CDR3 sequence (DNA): TGTGCTAGTGGTTCCGACAGAGAGCAGTTCTTC.

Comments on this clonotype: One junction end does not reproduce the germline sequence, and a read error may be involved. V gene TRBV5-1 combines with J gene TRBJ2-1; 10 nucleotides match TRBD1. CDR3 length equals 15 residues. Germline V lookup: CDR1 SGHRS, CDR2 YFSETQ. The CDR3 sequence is CASSFGQGAYNEQFF. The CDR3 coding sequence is TGTGCCAGCAGCTTCGGACAGGGGGCCTACAATGAGCAGTTCTTC.

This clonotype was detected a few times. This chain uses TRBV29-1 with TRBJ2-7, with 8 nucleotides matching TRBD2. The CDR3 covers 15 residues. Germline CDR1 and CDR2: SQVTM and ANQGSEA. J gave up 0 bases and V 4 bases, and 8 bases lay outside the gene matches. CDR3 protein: CSVGGLAGSSYEQYF. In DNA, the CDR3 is TGCAGCGTTGGAGGGCTAGCGGGTTCCTCCTACGAGCAGTACTTC.

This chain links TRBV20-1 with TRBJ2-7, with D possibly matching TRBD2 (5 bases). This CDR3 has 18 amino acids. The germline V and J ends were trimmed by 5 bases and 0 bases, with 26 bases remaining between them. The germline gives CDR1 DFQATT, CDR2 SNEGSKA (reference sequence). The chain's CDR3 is CSAPRVGPQLYSSYEQYF. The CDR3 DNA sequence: TGCAGTGCTCCGCGGGTAGGGCCTCAGCTCTACAGCTCCTACGAGCAGTACTTC.

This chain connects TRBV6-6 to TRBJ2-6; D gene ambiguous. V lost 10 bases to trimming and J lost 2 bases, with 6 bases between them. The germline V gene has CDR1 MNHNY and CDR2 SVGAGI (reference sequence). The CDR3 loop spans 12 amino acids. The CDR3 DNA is TGTGCCACCAACCCTGGGGCCAACGTCCTGACTTTC. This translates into CATNPGANVLTF.

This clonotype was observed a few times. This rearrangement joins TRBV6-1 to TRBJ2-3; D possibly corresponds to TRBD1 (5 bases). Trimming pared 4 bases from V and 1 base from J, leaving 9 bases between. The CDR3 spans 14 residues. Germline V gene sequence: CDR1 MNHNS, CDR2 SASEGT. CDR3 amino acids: CASSGGAGTDTQYF. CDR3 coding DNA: TGTGCCAGCAGTGGTGGGGCCGGCACAGATACGCAGTATTTT.

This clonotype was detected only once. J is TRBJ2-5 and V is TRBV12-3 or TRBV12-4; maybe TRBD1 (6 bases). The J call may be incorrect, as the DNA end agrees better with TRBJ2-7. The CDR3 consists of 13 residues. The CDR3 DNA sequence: TGTGCCAGCACCCTACAACAGGGTAACGAGCAGTACTTC. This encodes CASTLQQGNEQYF.

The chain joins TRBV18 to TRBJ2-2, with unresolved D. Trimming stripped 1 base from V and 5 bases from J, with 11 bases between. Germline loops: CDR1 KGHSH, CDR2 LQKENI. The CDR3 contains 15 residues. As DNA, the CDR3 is TGTGCCAGCTCACCACGAAGGGATTGGACCGGGGAGCTGTTTTTT. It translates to CASSPRRDWTGELFF.

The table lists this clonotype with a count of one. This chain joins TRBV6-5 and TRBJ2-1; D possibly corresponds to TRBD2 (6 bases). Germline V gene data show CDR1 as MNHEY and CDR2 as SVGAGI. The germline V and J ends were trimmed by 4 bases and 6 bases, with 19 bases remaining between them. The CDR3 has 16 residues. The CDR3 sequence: CASSCTLGGEGNEQFF. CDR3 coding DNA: TGTGCCAGCAGTTGCACCCTGGGGGGAGAGGGCAATGAGCAGTTCTTC.

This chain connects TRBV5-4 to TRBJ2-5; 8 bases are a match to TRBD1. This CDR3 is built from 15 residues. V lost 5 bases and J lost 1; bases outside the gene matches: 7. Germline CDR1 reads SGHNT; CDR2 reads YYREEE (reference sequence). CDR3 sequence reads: CASSTGGRGQETQYF. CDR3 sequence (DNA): TGTGCCAGCAGTACAGGGGGAAGAGGCCAAGAGACCCAGTACTTC.

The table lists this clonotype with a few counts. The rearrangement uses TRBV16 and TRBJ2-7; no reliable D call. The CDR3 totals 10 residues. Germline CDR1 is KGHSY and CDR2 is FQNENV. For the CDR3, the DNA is TGTCCCCGCTGGACCTACGAGCAGTACTTC. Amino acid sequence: CPRWTYEQYF. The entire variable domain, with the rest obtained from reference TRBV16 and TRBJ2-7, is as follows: GEEVAQTPKHLVRGEGQKAKLYCAPIKGHSYVFWYQQVLKNEFKFLISFQNENVFDETGMPKERFSAKCLPNSPCSLEIQATKLEDSAVYFCPRWTYEQYFGPGTRLTVT.

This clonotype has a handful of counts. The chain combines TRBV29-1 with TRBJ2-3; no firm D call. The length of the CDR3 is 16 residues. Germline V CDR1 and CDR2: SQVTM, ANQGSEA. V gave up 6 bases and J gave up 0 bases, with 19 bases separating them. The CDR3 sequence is CSVPSFSSSSTDTQYF. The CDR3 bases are TGCAGCGTCCCCTCTTTTTCCAGCTCTAGCACAGATACGCAGTATTTT.

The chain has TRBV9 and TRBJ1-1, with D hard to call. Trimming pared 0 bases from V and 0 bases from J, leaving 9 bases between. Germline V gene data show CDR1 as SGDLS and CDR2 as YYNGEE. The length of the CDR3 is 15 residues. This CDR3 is CASSVEPRMNTEAFF. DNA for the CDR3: TGTGCCAGCAGCGTAGAACCCAGGATGAACACTGAAGCTTTCTTT.